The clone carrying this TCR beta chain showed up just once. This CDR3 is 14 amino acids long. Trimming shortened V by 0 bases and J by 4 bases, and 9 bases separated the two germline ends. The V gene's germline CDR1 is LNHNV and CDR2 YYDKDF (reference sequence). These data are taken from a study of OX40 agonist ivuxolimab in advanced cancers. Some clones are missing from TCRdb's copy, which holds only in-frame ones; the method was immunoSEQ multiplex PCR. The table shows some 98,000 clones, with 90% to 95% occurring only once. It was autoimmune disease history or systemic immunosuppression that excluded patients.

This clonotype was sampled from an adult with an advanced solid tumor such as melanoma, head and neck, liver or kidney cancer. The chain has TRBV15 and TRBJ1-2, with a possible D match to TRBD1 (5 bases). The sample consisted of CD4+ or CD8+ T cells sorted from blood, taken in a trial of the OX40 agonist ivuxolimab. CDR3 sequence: CATSRDGGAYGYTF. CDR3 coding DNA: TGTGCCACCAGCAGAGATGGGGGAGCCTATGGCTACACCTTC.